Each of the 26 T cell receptor beta chains below was sequenced from the same sample in a study of blood T cell repertoires in COVID-19. Only in-frame clones appear in the TCRdb table, and some are missing; sequencing was by immunoSEQ multiplex PCR. The data show about 97,000 clones, around 90% seen once. Sequences were obtained from peripheral blood. The source of these receptors is a man younger than 35 with acute or convalescent COVID-19.

The chain joins TRBV3-1 (or the pseudogene TRBV3-2) to TRBJ2-7; 11 nucleotides agree with TRBD2. The J segment lost 0 bases and the V segment lost 1 base, leaving 11 bases of the junction unmatched. In germline, CDR1 is LGHDT, CDR2 YNNKEL (reference sequence). The CDR3 is made up of 19 amino acids. CDR3 in amino acids: CASSQGPVAGGYGSYEQYF. CDR3 nucleotides: TGTGCCAGCAGCCAAGGCCCGGTAGCGGGGGGGTACGGCTCCTACGAGCAGTACTTC.

This clone was picked up a small number of times. The chain couples TRBV6-5 to TRBJ1-4; 10 bases are shared with TRBD1. Per the germline V gene, CDR1 is MNHEY and CDR2 is SVGAGI. This CDR3 is built from 15 residues. Germline trimming cut 6 bases from V and 8 bases from J; bases unmatched to any gene: 9. The CDR3 sequence is CASSRDRGLEEKLFF. For the CDR3, the DNA is TGTGCCAGCAGCCGGGACAGGGGCCTGGAGGAAAAACTGTTTTTT.

J is TRBJ2-3 and V is TRBV5-1; 10 positions match TRBD2. V gave up 3 bases and J gave up 1 base; unmatched junction bases: 5. CDR3 size: 16 residues. In germline, CDR1 is SGHRS, CDR2 YFSETQ. The CDR3 DNA sequence: TGCGCCAGCAGCTCGGGGACTAGCGAGGGCACAGATACGCAGTATTTT. Translating it yields CASSSGTSEGTDTQYF.

This chain joins TRBV30 and TRBJ2-5; D is perhaps TRBD1 (6 bases). There are 17 residues in the CDR3. V lost 0 bases and J lost 6, with 23 bases in between. Germline-derived CDR1 and CDR2 are GTSNPN and SVGIG (reference sequence). For the CDR3, the DNA is TGTGCCTGGAGTGTTCGACGGAAACAGGGTTCGATTAAGACCCAGTACTTC. Protein: CAWSVRRKQGSIKTQYF.

The CDR3 region has the DNA TGTGCCAGCAGCTTACCCGTACCTCCCCCCCCGGGCTACGAGCAGTACTTC. Its protein is CASSLPVPPPPGYEQYF. The chain employs TRBV11-3 and TRBJ2-7, with D unclear. Trimming removed 2 bases at V and 3 bases at J, with 20 bases between. In germline, CDR1 is SGHNT, CDR2 YENEEA. This CDR3 region has 17 residues. Drawing the rest from reference TRBV11-3 and TRBJ2-7, the complete variable domain is EAGVVQSPRYKIIEKKQPVAFWCNPISGHNTLYWYLQNLGQGPELLIRYENEEAVDDSQLPKDRFSAERLKGVDSTLKIQPAELGDSAVYLCASSLPVPPPPGYEQYFGPGTRLTVT.

V usage is TRBV27 and J usage is TRBJ2-7, with 7 nucleotides matching TRBD1. Germline CDR1 reads MNHEY; CDR2 reads SMNVEV (reference sequence). This CDR3 is built from 15 residues. Germline trimming cut 5 bases from V and 2 bases from J; bases unmatched to any gene: 9. In DNA form, the CDR3 reads TGTGCCAGCAGTCCGCGACAGGGTCCCGCCTACGAGCAGTACTTC. Translation: CASSPRQGPAYEQYF.

The V and J genes are TRBV7-9 and TRBJ1-6; 8 bases match TRBD1. This CDR3 is 14 amino acids long. Germline CDR1 and CDR2: SEHNR and FQNEAQ (reference sequence). V was pared by 11 bases and J by 0 bases, with 3 bases of the junction left unmatched. This CDR3 reads CASDRASYNSPLHF. CDR3 DNA: TGTGCCTCGGACAGGGCCTCCTATAATTCACCCCTCCACTTT.

CDR3 in DNA: TGTGCCGGTCGGGACAGGGAGAATTCACCCCTCCACTTT. It yields the protein CAGRDRENSPLHF. The V and J genes are TRBV30 and TRBJ1-6; 9 bases match TRBD1. The CDR3 totals 13 residues. V shed 8 bases and J 7 bases; nucleotides not matched to a gene: 6. Germline V CDR1 and CDR2: GTSNPN, SVGIG (reference sequence).

The rearrangement links TRBV2 to TRBJ2-7; 10 bases are shared with TRBD2. The V segment lost 8 bases and the J segment 0 bases; nucleotides outside the gene matches: 13. The germline V gene encodes CDR1 SNHLY and CDR2 FYNNEI. The CDR3 length is 17 residues. The CDR3 bases are TGTGCCAGCCAAGGGCTAGCGGGAGTCCCGAGCTCCTACGAGCAGTACTTC. This gives the protein CASQGLAGVPSSYEQYF.

V is TRBV4-1 and J is TRBJ1-3; D gene unclear. Trimming took 1 base from V and 2 from J, leaving 9 bases between them. The germline V gene has CDR1 MGHRA and CDR2 YSYEKL. The CDR3 length is 15 residues. Here the CDR3 DNA reads TGCGCCAGCAGCCAAGGCGCGGGTCCTGGAAACACCATATATTTT. Encoded protein: CASSQGAGPGNTIYF.

V usage is TRBV9 and J usage is TRBJ2-7, with D perhaps matching TRBD1 (6 bases). With 0 bases removed from V and 7 bases from J, the gap between germline ends came to 17 bases. Germline V CDR1 and CDR2: SGDLS, YYNGEE. The CDR3 runs 15 residues. The CDR3 bases are TGTGCCAGCAGCGTAGTCTCACAGGGATTGGGGGAGCAGTACTTC. Protein product: CASSVVSQGLGEQYF.

The CDR3 protein is CASSFVTELNTEAFF. CDR3 nucleotide sequence: TGTGCCAGCAGCTTTGTGACTGAGTTGAACACTGAAGCTTTCTTT. The rearrangement uses TRBV7-8 and TRBJ1-1; D is unresolved. Trimming removed 3 bases at V and 0 bases at J, with 11 bases between. The CDR3 runs 15 residues. From germline, CDR1 is SGHVS and CDR2 FQNEAQ.

The rearrangement links TRBV2 to TRBJ2-4, with TRBD2 matching over 16 bases. The CDR3 extends over 19 amino acids. V was clipped by 7 bases and J by 2 bases; unmatched bases: 11. The germline gives CDR1 SNHLY, CDR2 FYNNEI. CDR3 protein: CASTAAGLAGGLSKNIQYF. CDR3 DNA: TGTGCCAGCACGGCGGCGGGACTAGCGGGGGGGCTTTCCAAAAACATTCAGTACTTC.

This chain links TRBV19 with TRBJ1-4, with D hard to call. The CDR3 spans 16 residues. The germline gives CDR1 LNHDA, CDR2 SQIVND (reference sequence). The V gene lost 6 bases and the J gene lost 0 bases, with 14 bases spanning the gap. The chain's CDR3 is CASRRPGFATNEKLFF. In DNA form, the CDR3 reads TGTGCCAGTAGACGCCCCGGGTTTGCAACTAATGAAAAACTGTTTTTT. Based on the CDR3 plus reference TRBV19 and TRBJ1-4, the full variable domain is DGGITQSPKYLFRKEGQNVTLSCEQNLNHDAMYWYRQDPGQGLRLIYYSQIVNDFQKGDIAEGYSVSREKKESFPLTVTSAQKNPTAFYLCASRRPGFATNEKLFFGSGTQLSVL.

This clone appeared once. This chain links TRBV6-4 with TRBJ1-2, with 10 bases matching TRBD1. Looked up from germline, CDR1 is MRHNA and CDR2 is SNTAGT. The CDR3 has 15 amino acids. V lost 6 bases and J lost 4; bases outside the gene matches: 8. The CDR3 DNA reads as TGTGCCAGCAGGTGGACGACAGGGGGCGCCTATGGCTACACCTTC. This translates into CASRWTTGGAYGYTF.

This chain uses TRBV19 with TRBJ1-2; 11 bases map to TRBD1. CDR1 is LNHDA, CDR2 SQIVND, per germline (reference sequence). The CDR3 is 15 residues long. With 3 bases clipped from V and 4 bases from J, the junction kept 4 bases outside the gene matches. The CDR3 here is CASSIEGTGGYGYTF. The CDR3 DNA reads as TGTGCCAGTAGTATCGAGGGGACAGGGGGCTATGGCTACACCTTC.

The genes are TRBV2 and TRBJ1-1, with 8 bases identical to TRBD1. In germline, CDR1 is SNHLY, CDR2 FYNNEI. V was pared by 8 bases and J by 8 bases, with 13 bases of the junction left unmatched. The CDR3 contains 14 residues. The CDR3 region is CASLARGTGGEAFF. DNA for the CDR3: TGTGCCAGCCTCGCTCGGGGGACAGGTGGGGAAGCTTTCTTT.

This clone has more than one count but fewer than ten. The rearrangement uses TRBV27 and TRBJ1-1; D is possibly TRBD1 (6 bases). V was pared by 3 bases and J by 5 bases, with 10 bases between. Germline V gene sequence: CDR1 MNHEY, CDR2 SMNVEV (reference sequence). This CDR3 has 13 residues. CDR3 DNA sequence: TGTGCCAGCAGTTTGTGGGGGCGAACTGAAGCTTTCTTT. This translates into CASSLWGRTEAFF.

The chain joins TRBV4-1 to TRBJ1-5; 7 positions agree with TRBD1. V lost 0 bases and J lost 8; bases outside the gene matches: 10. The CDR3 spans 16 residues. Germline V gene data show CDR1 as MGHRA and CDR2 as YSYEKL. CDR3 in DNA: TGCGCCAGCAGCCAAGATCTCGGACAGGCGGCAAAGCCCCAGCATTTT. As protein: CASSQDLGQAAKPQHF.

The gene calls are TRBV6-6 and TRBJ1-5, with D possibly being TRBD1 (5 bases). The CDR3 runs 14 residues. Germline V gives CDR1 MNHNY, CDR2 SVGAGI (reference sequence). Trimming took 1 base from V and 7 from J, leaving 11 bases between them. The CDR3 coding sequence is TGTGCCAGCAGTTACTTCCAGGGTCTCCAGCCCCAGCATTTT. Amino acid sequence: CASSYFQGLQPQHF.

The rearrangement links TRBV27 to TRBJ1-5; maybe TRBD1 (6 bases). Trimming left V 5 bases short and J 0 bases short, with 17 bases between. The CDR3 length is 17 residues. Germline-derived CDR1 and CDR2 are MNHEY and SMNVEV (reference sequence). CDR3 protein: CASSPYADRFSNQPQHF. In DNA, the CDR3 is TGTGCCAGCAGTCCCTATGCCGACAGGTTTAGCAATCAGCCCCAGCATTTT.

This clone was seen just once. The chain recombines TRBV11-3 with TRBJ2-5, with a tentative D call TRBD1 (6 bases). This CDR3 contains 15 residues. Trimming pared 5 bases from V and 6 bases from J, leaving 19 bases between. Germline V gene lookup returns CDR1 SGHNT and CDR2 YENEEA. CDR3: CASSQGPESVKTQYF. The CDR3 region has the DNA TGTGCCAGCAGCCAGGGGCCGGAATCGGTGAAGACCCAGTACTTC.

V gene TRBV4-2 combines with J gene TRBJ2-7, with 8 bases lining up with TRBD2. In germline, CDR1 is LGHNA, CDR2 YNFKEQ. The CDR3 consists of 15 residues. V lost 1 base and J lost 5; bases outside the gene matches: 7. In DNA form, the CDR3 reads TGTGCCAGCAGCCAAGGGGGGCTAGCGGGCGACGAGCAGTACTTC. It translates to CASSQGGLAGDEQYF.

The CDR3 sequence: CASSPRTGSFSYEQYF. CDR3 in DNA: TGTGCCAGCAGCCCTCGGACAGGGAGCTTCAGCTACGAGCAGTACTTC. The chain carries TRBV9 and TRBJ2-7, with 8 bases identical to TRBD1. This CDR3 comprises 16 residues. The V and J ends lost 4 bases and 3 bases, in that order; junction bases with no gene match: 12. Germline V gene lookup returns CDR1 SGDLS and CDR2 YYNGEE.

The CDR3 nucleotides read TGCGCCAGCAGCTCGAGCCCAGGAACCGCTAACTATGGCTACACCTTC. The encoded protein is CASSSSPGTANYGYTF. This chain connects TRBV5-1 to TRBJ1-2; D is ambiguous. This CDR3 is 16 amino acids long. The V gene lost 3 bases and the J gene lost 0 bases, with 15 bases spanning the gap. Germline CDR1 SGHRS, CDR2 YFSETQ.

The CDR3 nucleotides are TGTGCCAGCAGTTCCCATAGGAGCGGGGGGGCGTATGAGCAGTTCTTC. This translates into CASSSHRSGGAYEQFF. This sequence joins TRBV6-5 and TRBJ2-1; 10 nucleotides align to TRBD2. The CDR3 extends over 16 amino acids. Looked up from germline, CDR1 is MNHEY and CDR2 is SVGAGI. V lost 4 bases and J lost 8; bases outside the gene matches: 11.